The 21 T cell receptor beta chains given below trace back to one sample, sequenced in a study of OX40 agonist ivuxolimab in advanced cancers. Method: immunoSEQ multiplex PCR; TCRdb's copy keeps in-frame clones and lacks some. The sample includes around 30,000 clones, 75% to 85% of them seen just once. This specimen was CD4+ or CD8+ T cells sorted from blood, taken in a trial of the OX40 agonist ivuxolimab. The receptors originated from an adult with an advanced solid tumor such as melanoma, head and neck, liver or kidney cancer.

CDR3 residues: CASSRGQNTEAFF. The CDR3 nucleotides are TGTGCCAGCAGCCGGGGGCAGAACACTGAAGCTTTCTTT. The chain uses TRBV4-2 and TRBJ1-1; D perhaps matches TRBD1 (6 bases). Per germline, CDR1 LGHNA and CDR2 YNFKEQ. This CDR3 spans 13 amino acids. Trimming took off 4 bases at V and 1 base at J, with 7 bases between the two ends.

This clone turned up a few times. The CDR3 bases are TGTGCCAGCAGGAAAGGCGGGGGGGTGAACACCGGGGAGCTGTTTTTT. Encoded protein: CASRKGGGVNTGELFF. The rearrangement links TRBV2 to TRBJ2-2; 9 bases align to TRBD2. CDR1 is SNHLY and CDR2 is FYNNEI in the germline V gene. The CDR3 has 16 residues. The junction had 6 bases not matched to a gene; V was cut back by 6 bases and J by 1 base.

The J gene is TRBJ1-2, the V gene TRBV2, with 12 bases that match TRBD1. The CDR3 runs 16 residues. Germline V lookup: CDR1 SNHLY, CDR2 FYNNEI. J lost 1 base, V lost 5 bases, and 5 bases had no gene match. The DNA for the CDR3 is TGTGCCAGCAGTCGGGACAGGGGGCCCCATAACTATGGCTACACCTTC. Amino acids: CASSRDRGPHNYGYTF.

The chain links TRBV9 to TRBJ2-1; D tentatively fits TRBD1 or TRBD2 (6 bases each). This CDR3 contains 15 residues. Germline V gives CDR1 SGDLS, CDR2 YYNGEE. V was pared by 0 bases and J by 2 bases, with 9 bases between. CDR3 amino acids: CASSVGGATYNEQFF. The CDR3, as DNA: TGTGCCAGCAGCGTAGGGGGGGCCACCTACAATGAGCAGTTCTTC.

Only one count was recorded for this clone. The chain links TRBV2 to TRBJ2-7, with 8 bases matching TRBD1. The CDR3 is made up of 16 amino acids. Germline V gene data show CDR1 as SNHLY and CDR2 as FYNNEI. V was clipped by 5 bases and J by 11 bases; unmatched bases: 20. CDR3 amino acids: CASSSDGQGGTIREYF. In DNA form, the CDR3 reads TGTGCCAGCAGTTCGGATGGACAGGGCGGTACCATTCGGGAGTACTTC.

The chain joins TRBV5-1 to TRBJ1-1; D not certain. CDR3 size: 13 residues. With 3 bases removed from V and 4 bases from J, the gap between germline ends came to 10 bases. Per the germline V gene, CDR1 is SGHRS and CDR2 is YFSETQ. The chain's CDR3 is CASSWGVGTEAFF. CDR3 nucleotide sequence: TGCGCCAGCAGCTGGGGTGTGGGCACTGAAGCTTTCTTT.

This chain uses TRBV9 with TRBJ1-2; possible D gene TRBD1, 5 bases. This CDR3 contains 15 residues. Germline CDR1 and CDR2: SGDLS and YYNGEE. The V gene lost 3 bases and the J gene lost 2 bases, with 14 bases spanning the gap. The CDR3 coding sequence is TGTGCCAGCAGCGGATACTTACGGGGGAACTATGGCTACACCTTC. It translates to CASSGYLRGNYGYTF.

CDR3 amino acids: CASSLEGAGTSIGNIQYF. In DNA form, the CDR3 reads TGTGCCAGCAGCTTAGAAGGGGCAGGGACGTCGATTGGAAACATTCAGTACTTC. The chain uses TRBV7-9 and TRBJ2-4; D could derive from TRBD1 or TRBD2 (5 bases each). The CDR3 sequence is 18 residues long. Trimming left V 1 base short and J 6 bases short, with 22 bases between. Germline lookup yields CDR1 SEHNR and CDR2 FQNEAQ (reference sequence). Using reference TRBV7-9 and TRBJ2-4 for the parts outside the CDR3, the full variable domain is DTGVSQNPRHKITKRGQNVTFRCDPISEHNRLYWYRQTLGQGPEFLTYFQNEAQLEKSRLLSDRFSAERPKGSFSTLEIQRTEQGDSAMYLCASSLEGAGTSIGNIQYFGAGTRLSVL.

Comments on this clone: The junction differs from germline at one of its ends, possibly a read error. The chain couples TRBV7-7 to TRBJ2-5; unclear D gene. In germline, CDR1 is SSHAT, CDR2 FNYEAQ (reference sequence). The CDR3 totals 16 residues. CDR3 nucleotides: TGTGCTAGCAGCCAAGGACCCGGGTTGTACCAAGAGACCCAGTACTTC. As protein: CASSQGPGLYQETQYF.

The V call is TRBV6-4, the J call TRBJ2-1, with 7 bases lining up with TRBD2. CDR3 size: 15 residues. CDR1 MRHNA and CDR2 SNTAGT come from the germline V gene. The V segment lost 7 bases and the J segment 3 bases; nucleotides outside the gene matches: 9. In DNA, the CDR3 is TGTGCCAGCACCCAAGAGGCTAGCGGCTACAATGAGCAGTTCTTC. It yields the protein CASTQEASGYNEQFF.

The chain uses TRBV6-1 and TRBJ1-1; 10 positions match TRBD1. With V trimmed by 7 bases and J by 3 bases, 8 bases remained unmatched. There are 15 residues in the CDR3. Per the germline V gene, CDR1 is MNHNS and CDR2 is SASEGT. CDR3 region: CASNNRQGADTEAFF. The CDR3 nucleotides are TGTGCCAGCAACAATCGACAGGGGGCAGACACTGAAGCTTTCTTT.

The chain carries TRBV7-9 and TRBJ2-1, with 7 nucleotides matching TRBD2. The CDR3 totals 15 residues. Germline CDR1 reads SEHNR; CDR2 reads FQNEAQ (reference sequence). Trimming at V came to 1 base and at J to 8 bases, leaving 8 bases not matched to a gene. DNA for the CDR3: TGTGCCAGCAGCTTAGTCGTGGGAGGGATCGATGAGCAGTTCTTC. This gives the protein CASSLVVGGIDEQFF.

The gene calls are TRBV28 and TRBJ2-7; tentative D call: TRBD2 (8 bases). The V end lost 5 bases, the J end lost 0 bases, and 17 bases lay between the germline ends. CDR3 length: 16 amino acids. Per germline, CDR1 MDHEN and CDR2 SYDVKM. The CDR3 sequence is CASSTPAGDSSYEQYF. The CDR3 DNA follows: TGTGCCAGCAGTACCCCAGCGGGGGACAGCTCCTACGAGCAGTACTTC.

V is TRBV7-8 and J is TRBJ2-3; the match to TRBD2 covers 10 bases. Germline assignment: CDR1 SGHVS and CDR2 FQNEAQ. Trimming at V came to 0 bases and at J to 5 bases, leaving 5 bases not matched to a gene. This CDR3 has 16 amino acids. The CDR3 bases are TGTGCCAGCAGCTTAGCAAGCGGGAGGGTGAGAGATACGCAGTATTTT. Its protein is CASSLASGRVRDTQYF. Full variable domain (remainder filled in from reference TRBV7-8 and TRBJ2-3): GAGVSQSPRYKVAKRGQDVALRCDPISGHVSLFWYQQALGQGPEFLTYFQNEAQLDKSGLPSDRFFAERPEGSVSTLKIQRTQQEDSAVYLCASSLASGRVRDTQYFGPGTRLTVL.

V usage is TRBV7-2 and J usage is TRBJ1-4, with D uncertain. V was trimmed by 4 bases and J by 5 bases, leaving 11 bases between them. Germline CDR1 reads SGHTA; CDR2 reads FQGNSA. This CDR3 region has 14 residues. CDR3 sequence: CASSSGPNNEKLFF. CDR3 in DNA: TGTGCCAGCAGCTCGGGTCCTAACAATGAAAAACTGTTTTTT.

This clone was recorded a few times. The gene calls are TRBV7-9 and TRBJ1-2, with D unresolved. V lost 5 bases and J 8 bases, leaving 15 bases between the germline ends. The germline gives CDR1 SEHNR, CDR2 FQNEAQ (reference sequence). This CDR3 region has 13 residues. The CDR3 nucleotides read TGTGCCAGCAGCGAAATGGATGCGGGGGGCTACACCTTC. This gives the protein CASSEMDAGGYTF.

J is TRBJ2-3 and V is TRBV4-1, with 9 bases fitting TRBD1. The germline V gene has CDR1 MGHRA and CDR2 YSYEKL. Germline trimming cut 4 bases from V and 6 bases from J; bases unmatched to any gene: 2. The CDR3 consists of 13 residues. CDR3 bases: TGCGCCAGCAGCCGGGACAGGGCGGATACGCAGTATTTT. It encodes CASSRDRADTQYF.

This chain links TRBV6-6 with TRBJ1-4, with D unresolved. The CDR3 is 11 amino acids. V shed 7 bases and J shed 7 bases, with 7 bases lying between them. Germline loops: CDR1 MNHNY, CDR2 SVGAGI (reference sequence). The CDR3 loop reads CASKEGEKLFF. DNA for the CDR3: TGTGCCAGCAAGGAAGGTGAAAAACTGTTTTTT.

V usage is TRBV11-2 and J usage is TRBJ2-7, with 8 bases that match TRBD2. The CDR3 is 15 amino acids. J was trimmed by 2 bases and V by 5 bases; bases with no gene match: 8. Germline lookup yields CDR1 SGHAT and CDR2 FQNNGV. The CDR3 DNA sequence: TGTGCCAGCAGCCCCAGAGTTAGCGGGGCCTACGAGCAGTACTTC. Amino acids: CASSPRVSGAYEQYF.

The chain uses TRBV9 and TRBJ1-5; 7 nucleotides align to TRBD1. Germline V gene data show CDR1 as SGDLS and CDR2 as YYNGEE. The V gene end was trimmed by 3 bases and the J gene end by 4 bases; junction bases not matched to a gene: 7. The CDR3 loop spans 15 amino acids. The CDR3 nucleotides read TGTGCCAGCAGCGCCGCGGACAGGCCGAATCAGCCCCAGCATTTT. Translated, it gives CASSAADRPNQPQHF.

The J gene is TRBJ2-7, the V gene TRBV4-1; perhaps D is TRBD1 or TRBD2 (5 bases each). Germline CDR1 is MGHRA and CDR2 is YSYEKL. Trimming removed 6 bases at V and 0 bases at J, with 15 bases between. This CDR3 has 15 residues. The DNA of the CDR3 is TGCGCCAGCAGGCGCCTTGGGGGATCCTCCTACGAGCAGTACTTC. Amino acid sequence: CASRRLGGSSYEQYF.